The T cell receptor beta chain under discussion was sequenced for a study of blood T cell repertoires in COVID-19. Study at large: Italy, Spain and the United States were the sources of the convalescent and acute COVID-19 samples. In each case, the material was cDNA or gDNA derived from T cells, B-cell-depleted T cells, or PBMCs.

The CDR3 runs 15 residues. The germline CDR1 and CDR2 sequences are SGHAT and FQNNGV. V dropped 5 bases and J dropped 1; count of bases not matched to a gene: 6. Original handling: Estimated nucleated cell counts came from reference gene primer amplification. Only in-frame clones appear in the TCRdb table, and some are missing; sequencing was by immunoSEQ multiplex PCR. D and trimming were read from the DNA, whereas the V and J calls and clone size are those reported in that table. This table has roughly 230,000 clones, around 83% appearing once. The sample consisted of peripheral blood. This TCR was sampled from a man in his forties with active or convalescent COVID-19. The chain carries TRBV11-2 and TRBJ2-7; 9 bases align to TRBD2. In nucleotides, the CDR3 is TGTGCCAGCAGCGGTCTAGCGGGGCCTTCCTACGAGCAGTACTTC. It yields the protein CASSGLAGPSYEQYF.